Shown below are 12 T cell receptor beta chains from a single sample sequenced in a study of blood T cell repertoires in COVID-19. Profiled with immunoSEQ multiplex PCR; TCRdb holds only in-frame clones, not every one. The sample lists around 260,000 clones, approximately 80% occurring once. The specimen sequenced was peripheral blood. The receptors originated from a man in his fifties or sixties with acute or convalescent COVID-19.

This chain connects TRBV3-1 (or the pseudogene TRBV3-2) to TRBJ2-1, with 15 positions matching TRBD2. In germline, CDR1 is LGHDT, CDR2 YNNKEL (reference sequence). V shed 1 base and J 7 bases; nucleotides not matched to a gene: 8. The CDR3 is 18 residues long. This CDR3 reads CASSQGRTSGRVANEQFF. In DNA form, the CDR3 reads TGTGCCAGCAGCCAAGGCAGGACTAGCGGGAGGGTGGCAAATGAGCAGTTCTTC.

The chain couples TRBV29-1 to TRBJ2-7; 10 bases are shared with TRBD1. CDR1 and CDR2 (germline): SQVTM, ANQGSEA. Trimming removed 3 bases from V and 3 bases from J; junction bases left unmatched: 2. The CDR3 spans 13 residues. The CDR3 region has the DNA TGCAGCGTTGAGGGACAGGGGCTCTACGAGCAGTACTTC. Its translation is CSVEGQGLYEQYF.

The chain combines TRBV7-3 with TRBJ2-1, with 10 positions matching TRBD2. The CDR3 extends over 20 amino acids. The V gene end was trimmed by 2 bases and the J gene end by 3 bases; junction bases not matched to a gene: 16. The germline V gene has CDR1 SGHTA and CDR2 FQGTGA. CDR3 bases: TGTGCCAGCAGCTTAGTAGGGGGCCTAGCGGGAGTGGGTATCTACAATGAGCAGTTCTTC. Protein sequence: CASSLVGGLAGVGIYNEQFF.

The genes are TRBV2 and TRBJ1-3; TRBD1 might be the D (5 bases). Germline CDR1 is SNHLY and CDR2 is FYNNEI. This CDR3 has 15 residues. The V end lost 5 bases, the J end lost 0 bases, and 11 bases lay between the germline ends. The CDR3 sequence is CASSLQGYSGNTIYF. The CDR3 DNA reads TGTGCCAGCAGTCTTCAGGGTTACTCTGGAAACACCATATATTTT.

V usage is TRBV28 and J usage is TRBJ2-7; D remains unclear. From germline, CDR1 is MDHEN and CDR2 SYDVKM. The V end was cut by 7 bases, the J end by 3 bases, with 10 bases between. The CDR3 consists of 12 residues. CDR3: CASTERGYEQYF. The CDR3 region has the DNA TGTGCCAGCACCGAAAGAGGCTACGAGCAGTACTTC.

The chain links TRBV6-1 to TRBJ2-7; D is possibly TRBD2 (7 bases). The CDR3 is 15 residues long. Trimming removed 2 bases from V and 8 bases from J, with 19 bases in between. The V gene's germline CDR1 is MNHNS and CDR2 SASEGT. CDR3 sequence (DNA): TGTGCCAGCAGTGAAAGGGGTTTCGGGGGGCCCAAGCAGTACTTC. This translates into CASSERGFGGPKQYF.

CDR3 nucleotides: TGTGCCAGTAGACCCGGACAGCGCTATGGCTACACCTTC. This sequence encodes CASRPGQRYGYTF. The gene calls are TRBV19 and TRBJ1-2; TRBD1 might be the D (6 bases). V gave up 6 bases and J gave up 4 bases, with 12 bases separating them. CDR1 and CDR2 (germline): LNHDA, SQIVND (reference sequence). The CDR3 length is 13 residues.

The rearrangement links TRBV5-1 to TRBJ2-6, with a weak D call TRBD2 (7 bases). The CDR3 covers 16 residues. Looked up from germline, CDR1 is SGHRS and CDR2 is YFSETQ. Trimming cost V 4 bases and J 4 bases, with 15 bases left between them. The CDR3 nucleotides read TGCGCCAGCAGCCCGCTGGGGGGGGCCGGGGCCAACGTCCTGACTTTC. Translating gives CASSPLGGAGANVLTF.

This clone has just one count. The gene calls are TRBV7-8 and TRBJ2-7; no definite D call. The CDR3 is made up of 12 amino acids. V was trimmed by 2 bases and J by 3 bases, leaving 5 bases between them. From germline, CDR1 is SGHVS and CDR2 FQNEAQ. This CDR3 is CASSLNYYEQYF. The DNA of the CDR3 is TGTGCCAGCAGCTTAAACTACTACGAGCAGTACTTC.

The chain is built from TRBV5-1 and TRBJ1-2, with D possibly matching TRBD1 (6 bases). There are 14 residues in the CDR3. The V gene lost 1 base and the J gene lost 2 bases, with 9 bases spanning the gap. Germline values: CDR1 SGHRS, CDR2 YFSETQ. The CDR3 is CASSLRQGNYGYTF. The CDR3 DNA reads TGCGCCAGCAGCTTGAGGCAGGGGAACTATGGCTACACCTTC.

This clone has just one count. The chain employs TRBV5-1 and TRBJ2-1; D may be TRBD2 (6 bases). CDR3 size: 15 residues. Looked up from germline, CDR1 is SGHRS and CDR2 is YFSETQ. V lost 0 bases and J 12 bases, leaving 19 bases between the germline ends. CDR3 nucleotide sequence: TGCGCCAGCAGCTTGGAGCCCGTTGCGGGGATGGGGCAGTTCTTC. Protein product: CASSLEPVAGMGQFF. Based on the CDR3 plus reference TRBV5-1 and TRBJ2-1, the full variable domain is KAGVTQTPRYLIKTRGQQVTLSCSPISGHRSVSWYQQTPGQGLQFLFEYFSETQRNKGNFPGRFSGRQFSNSRSEMNVSTLELGDSALYLCASSLEPVAGMGQFFGPGTRLTVL.

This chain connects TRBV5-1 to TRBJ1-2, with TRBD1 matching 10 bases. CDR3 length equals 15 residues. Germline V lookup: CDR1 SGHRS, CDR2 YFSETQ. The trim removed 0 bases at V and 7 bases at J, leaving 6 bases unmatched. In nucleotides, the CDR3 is TGCGCCAGCAGCTTGGAACGACAGGGGGCTGTTGGCTACACCTTC. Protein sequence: CASSLERQGAVGYTF.